These 13 T cell receptor beta chains were sequenced from one sample in a study of CD8+ T cells in alopecia areata. Once RNA had been extracted, it was reverse transcribed into cDNA to act as the sequencing template. TCRdb's copy holds only in-frame clones and misses some; the assay was immunoSEQ multiplex PCR. The sample has around 100,000 clones; 45% to 60% are singletons. The sequenced sample consisted of CD4+ T cells sorted from blood. The receptors shown here come from a human donor in good health.

CDR3 nucleotides: TGCGCCAGCAGCCAAGATAGGTCGAGGAAGCAGTACTTC. Translated, it gives CASSQDRSRKQYF. This sequence joins TRBV4-3 and TRBJ2-7, with D uncertain. This CDR3 spans 13 amino acids. Trimming removed 0 bases at V and 8 bases at J, with 11 bases between. CDR1 is LGHNA, CDR2 YSLEER, per germline.

This clone has more than one count but fewer than ten. V is TRBV5-6 and J is TRBJ1-1; D remains unclear. V was pared by 0 bases and J by 1 base, with 7 bases between. The length of the CDR3 is 14 residues. Germline V lookup: CDR1 SGHDT, CDR2 YYEEEE. CDR3 sequence: CASSLAGGNTEAFF. In DNA form, the CDR3 reads TGTGCCAGCAGCTTGGCAGGCGGGAACACTGAAGCTTTCTTT.

The rearrangement links TRBV28 to TRBJ1-1; tentatively, D is TRBD1 (5 bases). The CDR3 consists of 15 residues. Between the trimmed V and J ends, which lost 4 bases and 7 bases, there was a span of 19 bases. Germline-derived CDR1 and CDR2 are MDHEN and SYDVKM. The CDR3 region is CASSSGGEGIDEAFF. The CDR3 bases are TGTGCCAGCAGTTCCGGGGGTGAGGGTATCGATGAAGCTTTCTTT.

This clone showed up just a few times. This rearrangement joins TRBV19 to TRBJ1-2; no reliable D call. This CDR3 has 14 residues. V lost 11 bases, J lost 2 bases, and 18 bases lay in between. CDR1 is LNHDA and CDR2 is SQIVND in the germline V gene (reference sequence). The CDR3 is CAVRWDGPNYGYTF. The CDR3 DNA reads TGTGCCGTTCGATGGGATGGGCCCAACTATGGCTACACCTTC.

The chain carries TRBV5-4 and TRBJ1-5, with D possibly being TRBD1 (5 bases). Trimming stripped 4 bases from V and 3 bases from J, with 8 bases between. Looked up from germline, CDR1 is SGHNT and CDR2 is YYREEE (reference sequence). CDR3 length equals 13 residues. CDR3 DNA sequence: TGTGCCAGCAGCCCAGGGACCAATCAGCCCCAGCATTTT. Translated, it gives CASSPGTNQPQHF.

This clone was picked up a small number of times. At one end the junction does not follow the germline gene, possibly because of a read error. J is TRBJ2-7 and V is TRBV2, with 10 bases identical to TRBD2. Per germline, CDR1 SNHLY and CDR2 FYNNEI. CDR3 length equals 15 residues. The CDR3 reads CASSQAGGPSYEQYF. Here the CDR3 DNA reads TGTGCCAGCAGTCAAGCGGGGGGGCCTTCCTACGAGCAGTACTTC.

This clone was detected only a few times. V is TRBV5-6 and J is TRBJ2-7; D is uncertain. Germline V gives CDR1 SGHDT, CDR2 YYEEEE. Trimming shortened V by 0 bases and J by 7 bases, and 14 bases separated the two germline ends. The CDR3 runs to 14 residues. The CDR3 coding sequence is TGTGCCAGCAGCTTGGGGTGGTCGGGCTTGGAGCAGTACTTC. Translated, it gives CASSLGWSGLEQYF.

The chain combines TRBV5-6 with TRBJ2-1; no reliable D call. CDR3 size: 13 residues. The V gene's germline CDR1 is SGHDT and CDR2 YYEEEE. Deletions cut 4 bases from V and 13 bases from J, with 18 bases between. CDR3 nucleotides: TGTGCCAGCAGCCAATCCACTACGACCTCACAGTTCTTC. Amino acids: CASSQSTTTSQFF.

In this sample, this clone turned up a few times. The chain joins TRBV7-2 to TRBJ2-5; 9 nucleotides agree with TRBD1. Per the germline V gene, CDR1 is SGHTA and CDR2 is FQGNSA. The CDR3 extends over 14 amino acids. After removal of 5 bases from V and 5 bases from J, the junction contained 6 bases not matched to a gene. CDR3 amino acids: CASSRQQGAETQYF. CDR3 DNA: TGTGCCAGCAGCCGTCAACAGGGGGCCGAGACCCAGTACTTC.

This clone was seen repeatedly, ten times or more. The gene calls are TRBV25-1 and TRBJ2-5; D tentatively reads TRBD1 or TRBD2 (5 bases each). V dropped 4 bases and J dropped 4 bases, with 10 bases sitting between them. This CDR3 has 13 amino acids. Looked up from germline, CDR1 is MGHDK and CDR2 is SYGVNS. This chain's CDR3 is CASSGRDAETQYF. As DNA, the CDR3 is TGTGCCAGCAGTGGTCGGGACGCAGAGACCCAGTACTTC. Looking up the rest from reference TRBV25-1 and TRBJ2-5 gives the full variable domain: EADIYQTPRYLVIGTGKKITLECSQTMGHDKMYWYQQDPGMELHLIHYSYGVNSTEKGDLSSESTVSRIRTEHFPLTLESARPSHTSQYLCASSGRDAETQYFGPGTRLLVL.

The chain recombines TRBV6-1 with TRBJ2-3, with TRBD2 matching over 9 bases. The ends lost 6 bases at V and 2 bases at J; junction bases unmatched: 6. Germline CDR1 and CDR2: MNHNS and SASEGT. The CDR3 length is 15 residues. The CDR3 coding sequence is TGTGCCAGCAGCCCCGCGGGGGGGATCACAGATACGCAGTATTTT. Protein product: CASSPAGGITDTQYF.

The rearrangement links TRBV25-1 to TRBJ2-1; perhaps TRBD2 as D (5 bases). Germline-derived CDR1 and CDR2 are MGHDK and SYGVNS. V was shortened by 2 bases and J by 5 bases, with 16 bases between the two germline ends. The CDR3 has 16 amino acids. The CDR3 region is CASSETFGSPDNEQFF. CDR3 nucleotides: TGTGCCAGCAGTGAAACGTTTGGGAGCCCTGACAATGAGCAGTTCTTC.

In this sample, this clone turned up a few times. The V call is TRBV5-1, the J call TRBJ2-3; 9 bases map to TRBD1. CDR3 size: 14 residues. The germline gives CDR1 SGHRS, CDR2 YFSETQ. V lost 3 bases to trimming and J lost 2 bases; unmatched junction nucleotides: 1. For the CDR3, the DNA is TGCGCCAGCAGCTGGGACAGGGCCACAGATACGCAGTATTTT. Its translation is CASSWDRATDTQYF.